Following are 23 T cell receptor beta chains from one sample sequenced in a study of T cell changes during pregnancy in multiple sclerosis. TCRdb's copy holds only in-frame clones and misses some; the assay was immunoSEQ multiplex PCR. The sample gives 100,000 or so clones, approximately 90% of which show up once; 1% to 1.5% is in the top ten. Source: peripheral blood, taken in the second trimester of pregnancy. Source of these receptors: a female donor with multiple sclerosis, enrolled in a pregnancy study.

The table lists this clone with a count of one. The rearrangement uses TRBV29-1 and TRBJ1-1; possible D gene TRBD1, 6 bases. Germline CDR1 reads SQVTM; CDR2 reads ANQGSEA. Trimming took 1 base from V and 1 from J, leaving 7 bases between them. This CDR3 is 13 amino acids long. CDR3 residues: CSVEGQENTEAFF. DNA of the CDR3: TGCAGCGTTGAAGGACAGGAGAACACTGAAGCTTTCTTT.

This clone was picked up a small number of times. The V call is TRBV18, the J call TRBJ1-1; D is perhaps TRBD1 (5 bases). The germline V gene has CDR1 KGHSH and CDR2 LQKENI. The V end was cut by 3 bases, the J end by 5 bases, with 10 bases between. The CDR3 has 13 residues. In nucleotides, the CDR3 is TGTGCCAGCTCACCGGACATTAGTACTGAAGCTTTCTTT. It encodes CASSPDISTEAFF.

The V gene is TRBV19, the J gene TRBJ1-5, with 7 bases that match TRBD1. V was clipped by 7 bases and J by 2 bases; unmatched bases: 11. Germline values: CDR1 LNHDA, CDR2 SQIVND (reference sequence). The CDR3 spans 16 residues. CDR3 DNA sequence: TGTGCCAGTATGTACACAACAGGGGAACGCAATCAGCCCCAGCATTTT. It yields the protein CASMYTTGERNQPQHF.

The chain carries TRBV7-6 and TRBJ1-3; D is unresolved. Germline lookup yields CDR1 SGHVS and CDR2 FNYEAQ. Trimming took 1 base from V and 0 from J, leaving 13 bases between them. The length of the CDR3 is 17 residues. The CDR3 protein is CASSLDLSQNSGNTIYF. The CDR3 DNA sequence: TGTGCCAGCAGCTTAGATTTGTCCCAGAACTCTGGAAACACCATATATTTT. The whole variable domain, filled in from reference TRBV7-6 and TRBJ1-3, reads GAGVSQSPRYKVTKRGQDVALRCDPISGHVSLYWYRQALGQGPEFLTYFNYEAQQDKSGLPNDRFSAERPEGSISTLTIQRTEQRDSAMYRCASSLDLSQNSGNTIYFGEGSWLTVV.

The chain carries TRBV15 and TRBJ2-5, with 12 bases matching TRBD1. Germline trimming cut 1 base from V and 5 bases from J; bases unmatched to any gene: 2. This CDR3 is 15 amino acids long. From germline, CDR1 is LNHNV and CDR2 YYDKDF (reference sequence). The CDR3 reads CATSRAGTGGETQYF. The CDR3 nucleotides read TGTGCCACCAGCAGAGCGGGGACAGGGGGCGAGACCCAGTACTTC.

This clone was detected once. CDR3 residues: CAIGGVAGGITDTQYF. The CDR3 DNA is TGTGCCATCGGAGGAGTAGCGGGAGGTATCACAGATACGCAGTATTTT. The chain employs TRBV10-3 and TRBJ2-3; 10 bases agree with TRBD2. The junction had 10 bases not matched to a gene; V was cut back by 8 bases and J by 2 bases. There are 16 residues in the CDR3. Germline V gives CDR1 ENHRY, CDR2 SYGVKD.

The chain is built from TRBV6-1 and TRBJ2-6; D not resolved. In germline, CDR1 is MNHNS, CDR2 SASEGT. This CDR3 comprises 15 residues. Trimming left V 10 bases short and J 2 bases short, with 15 bases between. The CDR3: CATPAKETGANVLTF. CDR3 bases: TGTGCCACCCCCGCCAAGGAGACTGGGGCCAACGTCCTGACTTTC.

The rearrangement uses TRBV6-1 and TRBJ1-1; D not certain. Deletions cut 10 bases from V and 1 base from J, with 10 bases between. The CDR3 covers 12 residues. Germline lookup yields CDR1 MNHNS and CDR2 SASEGT. The CDR3 coding sequence is TGTGCCATCGCTCGGGGGAACACTGAAGCTTTCTTT. Protein sequence: CAIARGNTEAFF.

The chain links TRBV28 to TRBJ1-1; D unresolved. This CDR3 contains 14 residues. Germline V gives CDR1 MDHEN, CDR2 SYDVKM. The germline V and J ends were trimmed by 1 base and 1 base, with 7 bases remaining between them. This CDR3 reads CASSLFARNTEAFF. CDR3 bases: TGTGCCAGCAGTTTATTTGCCAGGAACACTGAAGCTTTCTTT.

The V call is TRBV29-1, the J call TRBJ1-3; no clear D gene. This CDR3 spans 14 amino acids. V gave up 4 bases and J gave up 0 bases, with 10 bases separating them. Germline V gene lookup returns CDR1 SQVTM and CDR2 ANQGSEA. The CDR3 sequence: CSVAGRNSGNTIYF. The CDR3 nucleotides are TGCAGCGTTGCTGGCAGAAACTCTGGAAACACCATATATTTT.

The table lists this clone with a count of one. The J gene is TRBJ1-1, the V gene TRBV7-6; 7 bases align to TRBD1. The length of the CDR3 is 15 residues. The germline V gene has CDR1 SGHVS and CDR2 FNYEAQ. V shed 6 bases, J shed 1 base, and the junction held 8 bases outside the gene matches. This CDR3 is CASSGQRDRNTEAFF. The CDR3 DNA reads TGTGCCAGCAGTGGCCAACGGGACAGGAACACTGAAGCTTTCTTT.

The chain's CDR3 is CASSPSVNTEAFF. Written as DNA, the CDR3 is TGTGCCAGCTCACCCAGCGTGAACACTGAAGCTTTCTTT. V usage is TRBV18 and J usage is TRBJ1-1; the D is unclear. Per the germline V gene, CDR1 is KGHSH and CDR2 is LQKENI. The CDR3 sequence is 13 residues long. Trimming shortened V by 3 bases and J by 0 bases, and 5 bases separated the two germline ends.

The chain couples TRBV7-6 to TRBJ1-1; D gene ambiguous. Germline loops: CDR1 SGHVS, CDR2 FNYEAQ. This CDR3 is 13 amino acids long. V shed 5 bases and J shed 1 base, with 8 bases lying between them. In nucleotides, the CDR3 is TGTGCCAGCAGCAATTTTCGGAACACTGAAGCTTTCTTT. Protein product: CASSNFRNTEAFF.

The chain combines TRBV27 with TRBJ2-5; D may be TRBD2 (6 bases). The CDR3 has 15 amino acids. CDR1 and CDR2 (germline): MNHEY, SMNVEV (reference sequence). Trimming took 8 bases from V and 5 from J, leaving 21 bases between them. As DNA, the CDR3 is TGTGCCAGCGGTCTAAAGACGGGAGTGGGGGAGACCCAGTACTTC. Translation gives CASGLKTGVGETQYF.

This clone was picked up one time. The chain joins TRBV29-1 to TRBJ2-2; 8 positions agree with TRBD2. The CDR3 contains 16 residues. V shed 4 bases and J 1 base; nucleotides not matched to a gene: 8. Germline V gene lookup returns CDR1 SQVTM and CDR2 ANQGSEA. The CDR3 region is CSVVVAGGRNTGELFF. CDR3 bases: TGCAGCGTTGTGGTGGCGGGGGGACGGAACACCGGGGAGCTGTTTTTT.

V gene TRBV6-1 combines with J gene TRBJ2-6; D ambiguous. This CDR3 has 15 amino acids. The germline V gene encodes CDR1 MNHNS and CDR2 SASEGT. Trimming removed 3 bases from V and 0 bases from J, with 6 bases in between. The CDR3 loop is CASSDDNSGANVLTF. CDR3 nucleotide sequence: TGTGCCAGCAGTGACGACAACTCTGGGGCCAACGTCCTGACTTTC.

V gene TRBV27 combines with J gene TRBJ1-1; 7 bases fit TRBD1. The CDR3 sequence is 15 residues long. Looked up from germline, CDR1 is MNHEY and CDR2 is SMNVEV (reference sequence). With V trimmed by 6 bases and J by 7 bases, 14 bases remained unmatched. The CDR3 is CASRRSADRAIEAFF. The CDR3 bases are TGTGCCAGCAGACGATCCGCCGACAGGGCTATTGAAGCTTTCTTT.

V is TRBV19 and J is TRBJ2-2; a possible D gene is TRBD1 (5 bases). The germline V and J ends were trimmed by 6 bases and 6 bases, with 11 bases remaining between them. Germline V gene sequence: CDR1 LNHDA, CDR2 SQIVND (reference sequence). This CDR3 comprises 13 residues. The CDR3 loop is CASRTQGAGELFF. CDR3 nucleotides: TGTGCCAGTAGGACCCAGGGCGCCGGGGAGCTGTTTTTT.

The V gene is TRBV5-4, the J gene TRBJ2-1; tentative D call: TRBD2 (6 bases). Trimming stripped 4 bases from V and 6 bases from J, with 20 bases between. Germline V gene sequence: CDR1 SGHNT, CDR2 YYREEE (reference sequence). The CDR3 runs 16 residues. DNA of the CDR3: TGTGCCAGCAGCACTAAAAGCGGGCCACCGGGCAATGAGCAGTTCTTC. Translated, it gives CASSTKSGPPGNEQFF.

This sequence joins TRBV11-1 and TRBJ2-1, with D possibly matching TRBD1 (5 bases). CDR3 length: 13 residues. Trimming took off 4 bases at V and 3 bases at J, with 7 bases between the two ends. CDR1 SGHAT and CDR2 FQDESV come from the germline V gene (reference sequence). The CDR3 coding sequence is TGTGCCAGCAGCTCGACAGTCTACAATGAGCAGTTCTTC. Translating it yields CASSSTVYNEQFF.

This sequence joins TRBV6-1 and TRBJ1-1; D is unclear. The CDR3 runs to 13 residues. The germline V gene encodes CDR1 MNHNS and CDR2 SASEGT. With 0 bases removed from V and 7 bases from J, the gap between germline ends came to 9 bases. The CDR3 protein is CASSEARAGEAFF. In DNA, the CDR3 is TGTGCCAGCAGTGAAGCGCGGGCGGGTGAAGCTTTCTTT.

This chain uses TRBV6-5 with TRBJ2-1; D remains unclear. The germline CDR1 and CDR2 sequences are MNHEY and SVGAGI. Trimming removed 5 bases from V and 9 bases from J, with 20 bases in between. This CDR3 region has 15 residues. The CDR3 loop is CASSPGYPPPSEQFF. The CDR3 region has the DNA TGTGCCAGCAGTCCAGGCTACCCTCCCCCCAGTGAGCAGTTCTTC.

The CDR3 coding sequence is TGTGCCAGCAGTACACCAGGGACAGGGAGGAACATTCAGTACTTC. As protein: CASSTPGTGRNIQYF. This chain uses TRBV25-1 with TRBJ2-4, with 9 positions matching TRBD1. The CDR3 length is 15 residues. Germline V gene lookup returns CDR1 MGHDK and CDR2 SYGVNS. Trimming took 5 bases from V and 7 from J; bases not matched to a gene: 9.